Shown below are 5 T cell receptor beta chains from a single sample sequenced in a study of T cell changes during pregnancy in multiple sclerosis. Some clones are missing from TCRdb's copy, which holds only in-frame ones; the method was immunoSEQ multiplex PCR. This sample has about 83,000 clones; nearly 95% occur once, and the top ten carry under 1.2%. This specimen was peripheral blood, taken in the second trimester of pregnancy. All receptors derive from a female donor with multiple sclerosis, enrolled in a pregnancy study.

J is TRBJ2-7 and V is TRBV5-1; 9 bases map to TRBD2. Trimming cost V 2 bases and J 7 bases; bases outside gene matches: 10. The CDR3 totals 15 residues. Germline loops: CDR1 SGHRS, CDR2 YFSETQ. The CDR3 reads CASSLRASGIREQYF. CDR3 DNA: TGCGCCAGCAGCTTAAGGGCTAGCGGGATTCGGGAGCAGTACTTC.

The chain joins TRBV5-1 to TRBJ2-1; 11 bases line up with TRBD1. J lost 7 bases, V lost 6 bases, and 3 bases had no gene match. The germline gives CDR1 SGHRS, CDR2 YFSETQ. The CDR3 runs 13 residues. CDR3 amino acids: CASTRDRGNEQFF. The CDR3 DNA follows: TGCGCCAGCACACGGGACAGGGGGAATGAGCAGTTCTTC.

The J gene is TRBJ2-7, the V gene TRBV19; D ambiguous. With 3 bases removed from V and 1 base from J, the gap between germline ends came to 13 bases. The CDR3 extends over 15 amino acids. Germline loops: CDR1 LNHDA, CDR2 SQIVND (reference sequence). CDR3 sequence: CASSIGQLASYEQYF. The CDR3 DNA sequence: TGTGCCAGTAGTATTGGGCAGCTTGCATCCTACGAGCAGTACTTC. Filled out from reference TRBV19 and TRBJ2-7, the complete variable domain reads DGGITQSPKYLFRKEGQNVTLSCEQNLNHDAMYWYRQDPGQGLRLIYYSQIVNDFQKGDIAEGYSVSREKKESFPLTVTSAQKNPTAFYLCASSIGQLASYEQYFGPGTRLTVT.

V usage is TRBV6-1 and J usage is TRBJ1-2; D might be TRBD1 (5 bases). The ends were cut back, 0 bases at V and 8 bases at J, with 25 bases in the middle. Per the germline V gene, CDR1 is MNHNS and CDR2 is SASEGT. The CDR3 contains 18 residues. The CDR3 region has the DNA TGTGCCAGCAGTGAAGCGGGATTCAGCCGAGGCAGGGCTAAGGGCTACACCTTC. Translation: CASSEAGFSRGRAKGYTF.

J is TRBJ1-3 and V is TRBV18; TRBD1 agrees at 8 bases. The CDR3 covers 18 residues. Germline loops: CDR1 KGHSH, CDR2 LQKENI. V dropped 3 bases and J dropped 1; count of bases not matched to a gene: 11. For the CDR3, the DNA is TGTGCCAGCTCACCGAAGGGGGACAGGACCTTTTCTGGAAACACCATATATTTT. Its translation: CASSPKGDRTFSGNTIYF.